This T cell receptor beta chain was observed in a study of memory CD4+ T cells and cytomegalovirus serostatus. The sort gate was single viable CD3+CD4+CD8-CD45RO+ cells for memory CD4+ T cells. Profiling relied on immunoSEQ multiplex PCR, and the TCRdb table lists in-frame clones only, not all of them. The sample consists of tens of thousands of clones, 80% to 85% of them appearing once. Germline CDR1 PRHDT, CDR2 FYEKMQ (reference sequence). The CDR3 runs to 16 residues. J lost 7 bases, V lost 5 bases, and 7 bases had no gene match. The sequenced sample was memory CD4+ T cells from blood. The gene calls are TRBV13 and TRBJ2-2; TRBD2 aligns across 13 bases. The clonotype comes from an adult in good health and CMV-seronegative. CDR3 DNA: TGTGCCAGCAGCCTCCTGGGGACTAGCGGGATCGGGGAGCTGTTTTTT. Its protein is CASSLLGTSGIGELFF.